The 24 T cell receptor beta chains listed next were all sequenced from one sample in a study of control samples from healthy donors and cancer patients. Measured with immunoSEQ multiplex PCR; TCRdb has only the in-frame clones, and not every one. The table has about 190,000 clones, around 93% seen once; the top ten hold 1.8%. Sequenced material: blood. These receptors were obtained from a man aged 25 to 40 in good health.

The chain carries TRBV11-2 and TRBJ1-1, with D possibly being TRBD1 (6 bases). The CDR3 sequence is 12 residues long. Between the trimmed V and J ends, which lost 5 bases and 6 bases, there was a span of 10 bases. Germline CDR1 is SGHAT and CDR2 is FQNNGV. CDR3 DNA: TGTGCCAGCAGCGGCAGGGGTCCTGAAGCTTTCTTT. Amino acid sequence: CASSGRGPEAFF.

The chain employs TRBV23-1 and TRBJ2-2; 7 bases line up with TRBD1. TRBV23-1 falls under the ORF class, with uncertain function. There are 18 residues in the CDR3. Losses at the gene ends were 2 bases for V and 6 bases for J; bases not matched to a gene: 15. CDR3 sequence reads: CASSQPHTRRGQAGELFF. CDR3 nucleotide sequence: TGCGCCAGCAGTCAACCGCACACACGTAGGGGGCAGGCCGGGGAGCTGTTTTTT.

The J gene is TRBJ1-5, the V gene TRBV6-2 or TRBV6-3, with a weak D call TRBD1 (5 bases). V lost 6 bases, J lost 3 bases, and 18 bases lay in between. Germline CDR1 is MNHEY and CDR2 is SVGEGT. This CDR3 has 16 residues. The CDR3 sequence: CASRPYRLEYNQPQHF. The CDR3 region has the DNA TGTGCCAGCAGGCCTTACAGGTTGGAGTACAATCAGCCCCAGCATTTT.

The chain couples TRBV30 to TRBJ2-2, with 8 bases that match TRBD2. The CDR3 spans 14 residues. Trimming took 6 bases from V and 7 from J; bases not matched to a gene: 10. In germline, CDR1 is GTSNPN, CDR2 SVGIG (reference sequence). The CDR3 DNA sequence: TGTGCCTGCTTTCCGGGGGGGCTTGACGGGGAGCTGTTTTTT. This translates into CACFPGGLDGELFF.

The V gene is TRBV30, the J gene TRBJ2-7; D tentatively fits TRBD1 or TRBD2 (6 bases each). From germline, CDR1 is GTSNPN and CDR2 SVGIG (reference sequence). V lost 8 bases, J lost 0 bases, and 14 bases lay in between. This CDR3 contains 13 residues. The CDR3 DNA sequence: TGTGCCCTGCGGAGGGGGAGCTCCTACGAGCAGTACTTC. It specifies CALRRGSSYEQYF.

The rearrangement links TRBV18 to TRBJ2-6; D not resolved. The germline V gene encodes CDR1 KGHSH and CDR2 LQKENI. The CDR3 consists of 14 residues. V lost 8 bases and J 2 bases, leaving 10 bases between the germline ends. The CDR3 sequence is CASIGLTGANVLTF. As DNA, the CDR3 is TGTGCCAGCATCGGGCTAACTGGGGCCAACGTCCTGACTTTC.

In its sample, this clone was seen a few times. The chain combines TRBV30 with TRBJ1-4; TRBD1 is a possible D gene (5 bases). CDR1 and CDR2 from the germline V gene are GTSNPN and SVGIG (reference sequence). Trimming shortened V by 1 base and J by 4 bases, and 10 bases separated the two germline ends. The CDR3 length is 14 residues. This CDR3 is CAWSEGNYNEKLFF. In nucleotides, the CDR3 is TGTGCCTGGAGTGAGGGGAATTATAATGAAAAACTGTTTTTT.

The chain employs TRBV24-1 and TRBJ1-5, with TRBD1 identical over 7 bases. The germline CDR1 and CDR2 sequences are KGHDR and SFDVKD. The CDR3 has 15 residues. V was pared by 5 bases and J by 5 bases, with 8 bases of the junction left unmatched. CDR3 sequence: CATSAGDRAYQPQHF. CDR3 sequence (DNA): TGTGCCACCAGTGCCGGAGACAGGGCCTATCAGCCCCAGCATTTT.

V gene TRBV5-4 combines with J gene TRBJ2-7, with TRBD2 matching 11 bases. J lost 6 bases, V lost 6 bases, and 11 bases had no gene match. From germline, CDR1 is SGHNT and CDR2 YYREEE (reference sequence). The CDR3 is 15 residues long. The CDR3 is CASTSYSGGALEQYF. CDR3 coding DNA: TGTGCCAGCACCTCCTATAGCGGGGGGGCCCTCGAGCAGTACTTC.

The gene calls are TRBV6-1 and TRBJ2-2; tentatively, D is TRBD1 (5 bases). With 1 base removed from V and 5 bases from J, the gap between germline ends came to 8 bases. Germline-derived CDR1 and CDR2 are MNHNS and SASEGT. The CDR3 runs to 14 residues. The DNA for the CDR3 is TGTGCCAGCAGTGAAGTAAGACAGACCGGGGAGCTGTTTTTT. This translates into CASSEVRQTGELFF.

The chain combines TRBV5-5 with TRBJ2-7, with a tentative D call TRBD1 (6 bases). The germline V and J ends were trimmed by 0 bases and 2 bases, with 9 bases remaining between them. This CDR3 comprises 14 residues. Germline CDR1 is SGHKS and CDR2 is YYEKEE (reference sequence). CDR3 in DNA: TGTGCCAGCAGCTTGGAGGACAGTACCTACGAGCAGTACTTC. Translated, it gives CASSLEDSTYEQYF.

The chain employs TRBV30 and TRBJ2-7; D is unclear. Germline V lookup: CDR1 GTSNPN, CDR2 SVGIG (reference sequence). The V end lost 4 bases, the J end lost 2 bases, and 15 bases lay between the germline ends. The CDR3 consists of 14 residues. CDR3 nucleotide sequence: TGTGCCTGGAACCCCGGTCCGGAAGCCTACGAGCAGTACTTC. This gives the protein CAWNPGPEAYEQYF.

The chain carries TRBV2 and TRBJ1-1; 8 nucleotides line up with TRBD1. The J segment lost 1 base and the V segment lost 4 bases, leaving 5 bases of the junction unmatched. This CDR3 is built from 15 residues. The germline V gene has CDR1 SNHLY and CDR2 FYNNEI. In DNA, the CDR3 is TGTGCCAGCAGTGTGACCGGGACAGGGAACACTGAAGCTTTCTTT. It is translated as CASSVTGTGNTEAFF.

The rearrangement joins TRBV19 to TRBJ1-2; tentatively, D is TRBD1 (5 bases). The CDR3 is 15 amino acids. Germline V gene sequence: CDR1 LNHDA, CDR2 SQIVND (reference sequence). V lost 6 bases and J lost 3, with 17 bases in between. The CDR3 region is CASRGVTYQDYGYTF. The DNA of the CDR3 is TGTGCCAGTAGGGGGGTTACCTACCAGGACTATGGCTACACCTTC.

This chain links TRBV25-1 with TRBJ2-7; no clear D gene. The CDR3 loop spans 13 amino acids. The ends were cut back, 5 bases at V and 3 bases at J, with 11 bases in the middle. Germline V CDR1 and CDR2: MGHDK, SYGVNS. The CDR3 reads CASSLSGVYEQYF. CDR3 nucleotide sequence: TGTGCCAGCAGTTTAAGTGGAGTCTACGAGCAGTACTTC.

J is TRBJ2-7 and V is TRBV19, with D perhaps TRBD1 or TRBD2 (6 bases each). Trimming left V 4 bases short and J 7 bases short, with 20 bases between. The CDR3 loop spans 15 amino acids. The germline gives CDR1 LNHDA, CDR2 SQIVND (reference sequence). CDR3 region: CASSTSTRGAGEQYF. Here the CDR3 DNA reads TGTGCCAGTAGTACGTCGACAAGGGGGGCGGGTGAGCAGTACTTC.

The CDR3 nucleotides are TGTGCCAGCAGCTTATGGGGCTCGGACAGGCTGAACACTGAAGCTTTCTTT. It encodes CASSLWGSDRLNTEAFF. This rearrangement joins TRBV7-9 to TRBJ1-1, with 7 bases that match TRBD1. CDR1 and CDR2 from the germline V gene are SEHNR and FQNEAQ (reference sequence). The CDR3 is 17 amino acids. Unmatched junction bases numbered 9, after V lost 2 bases and J lost 0 bases.

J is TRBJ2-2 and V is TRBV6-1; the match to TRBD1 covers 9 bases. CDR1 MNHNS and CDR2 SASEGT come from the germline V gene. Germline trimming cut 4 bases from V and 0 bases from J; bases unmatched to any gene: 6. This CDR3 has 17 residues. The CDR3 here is CASSGATGGANTGELFF. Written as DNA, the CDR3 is TGTGCCAGCAGTGGAGCAACAGGGGGCGCGAACACCGGGGAGCTGTTTTTT.

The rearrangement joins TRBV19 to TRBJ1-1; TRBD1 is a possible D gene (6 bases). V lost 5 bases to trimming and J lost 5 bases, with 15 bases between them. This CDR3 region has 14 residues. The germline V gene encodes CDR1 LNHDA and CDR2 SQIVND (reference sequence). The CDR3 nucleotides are TGTGCCAGTAGTTTAACAGGGCGAGGAACTGAAGCTTTCTTT. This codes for CASSLTGRGTEAFF.

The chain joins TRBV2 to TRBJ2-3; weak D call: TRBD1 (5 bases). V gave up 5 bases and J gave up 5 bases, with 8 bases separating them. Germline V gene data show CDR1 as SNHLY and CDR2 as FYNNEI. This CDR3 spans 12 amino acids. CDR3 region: CASSYQGDTQYF. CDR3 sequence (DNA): TGTGCCAGCAGTTACCAGGGAGATACGCAGTATTTT. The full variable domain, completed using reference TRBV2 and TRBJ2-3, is EPEVTQTPSHQVTQMGQEVILRCVPISNHLYFYWYRQILGQKVEFLVSFYNNEISEKSEIFDDQFSVERPDGSNFTLKIRSTKLEDSAMYFCASSYQGDTQYFGPGTRLTVL.

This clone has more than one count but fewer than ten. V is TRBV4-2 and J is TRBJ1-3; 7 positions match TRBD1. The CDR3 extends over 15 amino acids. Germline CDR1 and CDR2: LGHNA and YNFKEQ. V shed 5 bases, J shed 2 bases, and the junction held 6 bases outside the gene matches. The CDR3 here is CASSDRAGAGNTIYF. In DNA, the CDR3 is TGTGCCAGCAGCGACAGGGCGGGCGCTGGAAACACCATATATTTT.

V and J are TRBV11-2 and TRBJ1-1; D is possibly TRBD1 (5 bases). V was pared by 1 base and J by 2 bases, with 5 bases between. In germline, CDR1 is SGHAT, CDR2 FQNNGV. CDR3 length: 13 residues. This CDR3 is CASSLGGNTEAFF. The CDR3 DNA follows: TGTGCCAGCAGCTTAGGGGGCAACACTGAAGCTTTCTTT.

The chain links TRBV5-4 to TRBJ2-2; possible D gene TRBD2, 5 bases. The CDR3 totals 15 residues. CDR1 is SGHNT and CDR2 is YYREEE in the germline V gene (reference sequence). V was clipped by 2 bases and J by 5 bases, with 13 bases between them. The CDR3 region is CASSLGLEETGELFF. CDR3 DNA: TGTGCCAGCAGCTTAGGACTGGAAGAGACCGGGGAGCTGTTTTTT.

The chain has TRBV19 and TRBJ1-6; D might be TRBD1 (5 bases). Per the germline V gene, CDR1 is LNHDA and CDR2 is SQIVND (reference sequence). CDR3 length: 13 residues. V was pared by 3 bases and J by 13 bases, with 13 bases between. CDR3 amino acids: CASSITDGGPLHF. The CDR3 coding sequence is TGTGCCAGTAGTATTACCGATGGGGGGCCCCTCCACTTT.